The source of this T cell receptor (beta chain) is a study of PD-1 blockade in classical Hodgkin lymphoma. Findings and caveats of the study: Baseline diversity resembling that of newly diagnosed patients was seen in complete responders.

The V gene's germline CDR1 is SGHRS and CDR2 YFSETQ. The ends lost 2 bases at V and 1 base at J; junction bases unmatched: 3. CDR3 length: 15 amino acids. The method was immunoSEQ multiplex PCR; TCRdb's version includes in-frame clones alone and lacks a portion of them. The sample has more than 15,000 clones; 75% to 90% are singletons. Every patient was affected by relapse after autologous stem cell transplantation, while exposure to brentuximab vedotin was not uniform. On this clone: Antigen unknown.

V usage is TRBV5-1 and J usage is TRBJ2-5, with 9 nucleotides matching TRBD1. The sample was peripheral blood mononuclear cells (PBMCs), taken before the second cycle of nivolumab. The clonotype was recovered from a human donor with classical Hodgkin lymphoma. The CDR3 sequence is CASSLGQGTQETQYF. The CDR3 DNA is TGCGCCAGCAGCTTAGGACAGGGGACCCAAGAGACCCAGTACTTC. Complete variable domain (other parts from reference TRBV5-1 and TRBJ2-5): KAGVTQTPRYLIKTRGQQVTLSCSPISGHRSVSWYQQTPGQGLQFLFEYFSETQRNKGNFPGRFSGRQFSNSRSEMNVSTLELGDSALYLCASSLGQGTQETQYFGPGTRLLVL.